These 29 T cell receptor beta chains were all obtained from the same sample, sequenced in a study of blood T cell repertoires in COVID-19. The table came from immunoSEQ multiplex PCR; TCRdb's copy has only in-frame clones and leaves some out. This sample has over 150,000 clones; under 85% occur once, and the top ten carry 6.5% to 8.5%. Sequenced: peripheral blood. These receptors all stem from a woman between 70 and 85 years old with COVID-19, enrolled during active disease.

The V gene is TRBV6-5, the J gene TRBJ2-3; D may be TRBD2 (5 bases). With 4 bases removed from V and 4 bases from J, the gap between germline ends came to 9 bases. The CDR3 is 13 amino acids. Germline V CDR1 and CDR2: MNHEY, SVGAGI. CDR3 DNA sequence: TGTGCCAGCAGTTTGAGGGCCCCAGATACGCAGTATTTT. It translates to CASSLRAPDTQYF.

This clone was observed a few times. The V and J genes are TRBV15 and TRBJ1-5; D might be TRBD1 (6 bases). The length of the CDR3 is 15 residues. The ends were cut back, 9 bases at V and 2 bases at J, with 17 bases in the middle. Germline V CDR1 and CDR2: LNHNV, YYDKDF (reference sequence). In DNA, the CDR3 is TGTGCCACTCAACAACAGGGTGCGGGCAATCAGCCCCAGCATTTT. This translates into CATQQQGAGNQPQHF.

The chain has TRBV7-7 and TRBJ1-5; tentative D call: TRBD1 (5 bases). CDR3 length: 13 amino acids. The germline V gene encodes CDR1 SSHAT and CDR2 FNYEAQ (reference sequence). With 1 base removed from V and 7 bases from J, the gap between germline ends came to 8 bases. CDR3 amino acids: CASSLDSGQPQHF. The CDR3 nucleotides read TGTGCCAGCAGCTTAGATTCAGGGCAGCCCCAGCATTTT. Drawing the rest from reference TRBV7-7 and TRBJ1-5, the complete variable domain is GAGVSQSPRYKVTKRGQDVTLRCDPISSHATLYWYQQALGQGPEFLTYFNYEAQPDKSGLPSDRFSAERPEGSISTLTIQRTEQRDSAMYRCASSLDSGQPQHFGDGTRLSIL.

This CDR3 reads CASSLSGGFQPQHF. DNA for the CDR3: TGTGCCAGCAGTTTATCAGGGGGCTTTCAGCCCCAGCATTTT. The V gene is TRBV28, the J gene TRBJ1-5, with 8 bases fitting TRBD1. The V gene end was trimmed by 1 base and the J gene end by 6 bases; junction bases not matched to a gene: 2. CDR3 length equals 14 residues. Germline assignment: CDR1 MDHEN and CDR2 SYDVKM.

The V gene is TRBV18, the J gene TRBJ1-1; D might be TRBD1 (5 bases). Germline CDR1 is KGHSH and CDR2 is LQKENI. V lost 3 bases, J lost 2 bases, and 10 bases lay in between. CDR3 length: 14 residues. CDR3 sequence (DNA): TGTGCCAGCTCACCTCGACAGCCCAACACTGAAGCTTTCTTT. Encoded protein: CASSPRQPNTEAFF. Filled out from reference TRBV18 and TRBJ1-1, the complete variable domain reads NAGVMQNPRHLVRRRGQEARLRCSPMKGHSHVYWYRQLPEEGLKFMVYLQKENIIDESGMPKERFSAEFPKEGPSILRIQQVVRGDSAAYFCASSPRQPNTEAFFGQGTRLTVV.

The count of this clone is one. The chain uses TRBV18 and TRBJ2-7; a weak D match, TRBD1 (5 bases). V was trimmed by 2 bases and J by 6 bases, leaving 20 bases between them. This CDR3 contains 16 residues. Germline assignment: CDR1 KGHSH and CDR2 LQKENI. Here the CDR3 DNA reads TGTGCCAGCTCACCAGGGGCAATCAAGGGCCATTCCGAGCAGTACTTC. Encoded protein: CASSPGAIKGHSEQYF.

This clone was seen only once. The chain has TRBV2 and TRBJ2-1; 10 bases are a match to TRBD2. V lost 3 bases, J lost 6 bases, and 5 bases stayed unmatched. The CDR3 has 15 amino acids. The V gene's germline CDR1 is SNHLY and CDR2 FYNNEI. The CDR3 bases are TGTGCCAGCAGTGATCTGCTAGCGGGAGCCAATGAGCAGTTCTTC. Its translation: CASSDLLAGANEQFF. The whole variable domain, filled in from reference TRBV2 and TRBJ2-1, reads EPEVTQTPSHQVTQMGQEVILRCVPISNHLYFYWYRQILGQKVEFLVSFYNNEISEKSEIFDDQFSVERPDGSNFTLKIRSTKLEDSAMYFCASSDLLAGANEQFFGPGTRLTVL.

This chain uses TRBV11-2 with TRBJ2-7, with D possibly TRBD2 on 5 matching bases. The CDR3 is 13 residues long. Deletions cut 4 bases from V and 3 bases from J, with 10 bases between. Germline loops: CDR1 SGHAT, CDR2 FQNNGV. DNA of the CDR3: TGTGCCAGCAGCTGGGTCCGGGGCTACGAGCAGTACTTC. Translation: CASSWVRGYEQYF.

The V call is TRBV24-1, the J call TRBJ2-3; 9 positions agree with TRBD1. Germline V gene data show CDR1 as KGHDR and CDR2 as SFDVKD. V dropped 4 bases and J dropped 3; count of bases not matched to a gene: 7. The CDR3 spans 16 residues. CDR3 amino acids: CATSDPRQGGTDTQYF. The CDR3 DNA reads TGTGCCACCAGTGACCCCAGACAGGGGGGAACAGATACGCAGTATTTT.

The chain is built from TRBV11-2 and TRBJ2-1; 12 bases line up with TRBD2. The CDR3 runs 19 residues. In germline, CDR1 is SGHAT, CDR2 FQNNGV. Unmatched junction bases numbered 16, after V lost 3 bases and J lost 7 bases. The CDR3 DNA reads TGTGCCAGCAGCTTCTTGACTAGCGGGAGCATAAGGTACCCTAATGAGCAGTTCTTC. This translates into CASSFLTSGSIRYPNEQFF.

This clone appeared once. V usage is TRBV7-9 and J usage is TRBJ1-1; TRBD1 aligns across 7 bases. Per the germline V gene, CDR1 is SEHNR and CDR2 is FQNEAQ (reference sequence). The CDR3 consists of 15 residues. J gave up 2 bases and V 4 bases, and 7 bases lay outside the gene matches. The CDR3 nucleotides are TGTGCCAGCAGCTCGAACAGGGGTAGAAACACTGAAGCTTTCTTT. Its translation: CASSSNRGRNTEAFF.

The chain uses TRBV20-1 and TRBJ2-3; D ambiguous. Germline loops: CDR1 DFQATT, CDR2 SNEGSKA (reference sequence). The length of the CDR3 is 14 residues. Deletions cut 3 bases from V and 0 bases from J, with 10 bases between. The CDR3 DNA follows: TGCAGTGCTAGTCTGGCCACCAGCACAGATACGCAGTATTTT. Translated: CSASLATSTDTQYF.

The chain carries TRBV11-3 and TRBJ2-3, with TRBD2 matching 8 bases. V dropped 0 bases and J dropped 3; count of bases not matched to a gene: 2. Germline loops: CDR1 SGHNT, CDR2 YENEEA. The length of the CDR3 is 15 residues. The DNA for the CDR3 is TGTGCCAGCAGCTTAGAAGGCGGGAGGACAGATACGCAGTATTTT. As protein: CASSLEGGRTDTQYF.

The CDR3 region has the DNA TGTGCCAGCAAATCAGGCAATCAGCCCCAGCATTTT. Protein: CASKSGNQPQHF. V and J are TRBV28 and TRBJ1-5; D is unresolved. V shed 7 bases and J shed 2 bases, with 6 bases lying between them. The V gene's germline CDR1 is MDHEN and CDR2 SYDVKM. The CDR3 sequence is 12 residues long.

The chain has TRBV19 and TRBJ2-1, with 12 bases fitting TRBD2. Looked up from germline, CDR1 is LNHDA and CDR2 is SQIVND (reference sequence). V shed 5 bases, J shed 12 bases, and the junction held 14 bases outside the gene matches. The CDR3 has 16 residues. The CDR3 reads CASSRTGTSGLLAQFF. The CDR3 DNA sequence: TGTGCCAGTAGTCGAACCGGGACTAGCGGGTTATTGGCGCAGTTCTTC.

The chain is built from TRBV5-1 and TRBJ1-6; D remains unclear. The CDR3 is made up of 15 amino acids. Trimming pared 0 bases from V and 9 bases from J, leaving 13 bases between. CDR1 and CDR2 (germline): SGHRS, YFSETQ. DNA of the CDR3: TGCGCCAGCAGCTTGGAAGACGCATCGGGTTCACCCCTCCACTTT. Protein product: CASSLEDASGSPLHF.

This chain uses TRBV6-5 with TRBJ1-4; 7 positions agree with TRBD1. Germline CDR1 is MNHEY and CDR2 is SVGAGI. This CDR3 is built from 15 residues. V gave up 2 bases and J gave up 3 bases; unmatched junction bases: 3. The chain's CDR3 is CASSYRGQSNEKLFF. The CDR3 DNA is TGTGCCAGCAGTTACCGGGGACAGTCTAATGAAAAACTGTTTTTT.

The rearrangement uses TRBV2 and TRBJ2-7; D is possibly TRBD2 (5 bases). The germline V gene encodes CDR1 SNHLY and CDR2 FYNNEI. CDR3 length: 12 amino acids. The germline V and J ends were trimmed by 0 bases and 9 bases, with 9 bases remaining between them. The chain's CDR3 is CASSEALRVQYF. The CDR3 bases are TGTGCCAGCAGTGAAGCGCTGAGGGTGCAGTACTTC.

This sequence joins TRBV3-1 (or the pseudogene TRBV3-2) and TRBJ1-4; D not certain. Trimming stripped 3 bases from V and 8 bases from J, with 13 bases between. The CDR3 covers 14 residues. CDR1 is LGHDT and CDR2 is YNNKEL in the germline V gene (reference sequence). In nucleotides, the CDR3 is TGTGCCAGCAGCCACGCTGGCGGGATCGAAAAACTGTTTTTT. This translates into CASSHAGGIEKLFF.

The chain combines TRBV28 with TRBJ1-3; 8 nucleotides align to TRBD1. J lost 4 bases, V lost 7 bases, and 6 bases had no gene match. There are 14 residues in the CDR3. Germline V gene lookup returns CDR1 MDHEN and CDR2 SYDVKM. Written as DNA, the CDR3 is TGTGCCAGCAAACCAGGGGGCACGGGAAACACCATATATTTT. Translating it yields CASKPGGTGNTIYF. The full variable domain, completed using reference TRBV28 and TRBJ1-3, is DVKVTQSSRYLVKRTGEKVFLECVQDMDHENMFWYRQDPGLGLRLIYFSYDVKMKEKGDIPEGYSVSREKKERFSLILESASTNQTSMYLCASKPGGTGNTIYFGEGSWLTVV.

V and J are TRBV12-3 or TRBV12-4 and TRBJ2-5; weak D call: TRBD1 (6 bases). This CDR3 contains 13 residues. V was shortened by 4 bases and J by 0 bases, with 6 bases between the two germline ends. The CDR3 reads CASSSGDQETQYF. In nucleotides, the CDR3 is TGTGCCAGCAGTTCAGGGGACCAAGAGACCCAGTACTTC.

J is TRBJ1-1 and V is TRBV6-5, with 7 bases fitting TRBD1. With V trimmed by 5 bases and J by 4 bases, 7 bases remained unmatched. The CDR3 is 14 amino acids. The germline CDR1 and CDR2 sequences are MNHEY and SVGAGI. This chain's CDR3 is CASSPLTGSTEAFF. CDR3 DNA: TGTGCCAGCAGTCCTTTGACAGGGTCCACTGAAGCTTTCTTT.

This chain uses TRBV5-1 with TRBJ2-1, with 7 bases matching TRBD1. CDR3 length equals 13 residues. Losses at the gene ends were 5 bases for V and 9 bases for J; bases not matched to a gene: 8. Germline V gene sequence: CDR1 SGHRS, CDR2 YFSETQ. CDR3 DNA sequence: TGCGCCAGCAGTCGGGACAGTTTGGGTGAGCAGTTCTTC. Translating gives CASSRDSLGEQFF.

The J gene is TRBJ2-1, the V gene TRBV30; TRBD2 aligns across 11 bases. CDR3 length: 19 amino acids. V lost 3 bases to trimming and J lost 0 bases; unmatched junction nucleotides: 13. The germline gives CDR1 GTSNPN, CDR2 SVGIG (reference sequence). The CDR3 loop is CAWRPGVSGRGSSYNEQFF. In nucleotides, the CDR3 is TGTGCCTGGAGGCCCGGGGTTAGCGGGAGGGGGAGCTCCTACAATGAGCAGTTCTTC.

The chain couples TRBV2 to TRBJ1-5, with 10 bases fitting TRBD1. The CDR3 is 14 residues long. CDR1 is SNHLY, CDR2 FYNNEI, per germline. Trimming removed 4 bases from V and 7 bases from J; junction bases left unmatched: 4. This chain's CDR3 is CASSGTGGWQPQHF. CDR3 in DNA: TGTGCCAGCAGTGGGACAGGGGGGTGGCAGCCCCAGCATTTT. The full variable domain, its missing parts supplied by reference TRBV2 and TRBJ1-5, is EPEVTQTPSHQVTQMGQEVILRCVPISNHLYFYWYRQILGQKVEFLVSFYNNEISEKSEIFDDQFSVERPDGSNFTLKIRSTKLEDSAMYFCASSGTGGWQPQHFGDGTRLSIL.

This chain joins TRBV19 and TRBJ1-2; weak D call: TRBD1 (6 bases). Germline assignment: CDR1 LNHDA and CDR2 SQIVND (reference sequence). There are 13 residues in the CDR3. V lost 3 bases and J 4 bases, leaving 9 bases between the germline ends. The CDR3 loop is CASSIGQIYGYTF. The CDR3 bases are TGTGCCAGTAGTATCGGACAGATCTATGGCTACACCTTC.

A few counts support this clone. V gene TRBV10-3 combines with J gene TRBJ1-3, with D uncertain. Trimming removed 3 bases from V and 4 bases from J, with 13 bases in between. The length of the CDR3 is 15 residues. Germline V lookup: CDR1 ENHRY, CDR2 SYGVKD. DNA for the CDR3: TGTGCCATCAGTGATTTTTCTTCTTCGGGAAACACCATATATTTT. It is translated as CAISDFSSSGNTIYF.

Written as DNA, the CDR3 is TGTGCCAGCAGTGAGGACAGGGGGCAATCACCCCTCCACTTT. This translates into CASSEDRGQSPLHF. The V gene is TRBV25-1, the J gene TRBJ1-6, with TRBD1 identical over 11 bases. CDR1 is MGHDK, CDR2 SYGVNS, per germline. V gave up 3 bases and J gave up 10 bases; unmatched junction bases: 2. This CDR3 spans 14 amino acids. Full variable domain (rest looked up from reference TRBV25-1 and TRBJ1-6): EADIYQTPRYLVIGTGKKITLECSQTMGHDKMYWYQQDPGMELHLIHYSYGVNSTEKGDLSSESTVSRIRTEHFPLTLESARPSHTSQYLCASSEDRGQSPLHFGNGTRLTVT.

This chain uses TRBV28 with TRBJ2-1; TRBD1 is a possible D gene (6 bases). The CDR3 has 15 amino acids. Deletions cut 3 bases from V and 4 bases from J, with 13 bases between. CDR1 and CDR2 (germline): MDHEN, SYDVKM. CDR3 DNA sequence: TGTGCCAGCAGTTTCTGGGGGCAGGGGTACAATGAGCAGTTCTTC. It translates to CASSFWGQGYNEQFF.